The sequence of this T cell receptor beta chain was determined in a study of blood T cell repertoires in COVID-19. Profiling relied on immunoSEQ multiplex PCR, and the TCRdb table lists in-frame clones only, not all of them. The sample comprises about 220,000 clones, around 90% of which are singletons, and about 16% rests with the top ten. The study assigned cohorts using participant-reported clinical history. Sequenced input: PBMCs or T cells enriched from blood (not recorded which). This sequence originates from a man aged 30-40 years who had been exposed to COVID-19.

CDR3 sequence reads: CASSVGGFVSETQYF. The DNA of the CDR3 is TGTGCCAGCAGCGTGGGGGGGTTTGTTTCTGAGACCCAGTACTTC. The rearrangement uses TRBV9 and TRBJ2-5; 7 bases are a match to TRBD2. Germline-derived CDR1 and CDR2 are SGDLS and YYNGEE. This CDR3 has 15 residues. V trimming: 2 bases; J trimming: 5 bases; junction bases outside the gene matches: 9.